The 21 T cell receptor beta chains reported below all come from one sample, sequenced in a study of shared clonotypes between healthy human individuals. Here immunoSEQ multiplex PCR was the method, and the copy in TCRdb shows in-frame clones only, minus some. The table has about 2.4 million clones, roughly 93% seen once. Sequencing was done on a sample of naive CD4+ T cells from PBMCs. Indicated subset: CD45RA+ positively selected. The source of these receptors is a young man in good health. Some clones in this sample may be carry-over from other donors' samples.

The genes are TRBV25-1 and TRBJ2-3; no definite D call. The V end was cut by 8 bases, the J end by 3 bases, with 9 bases between. Germline V gene lookup returns CDR1 MGHDK and CDR2 SYGVNS. The CDR3 has 12 amino acids. The CDR3 DNA follows: TGTGCCAGCGGGTCGCTTACAGATACGCAGTATTTT. The encoded protein is CASGSLTDTQYF.

CDR3: CASSHLPRTDYEQYF. CDR3 nucleotides: TGCGCCAGCAGCCACTTACCCAGGACAGACTACGAGCAGTACTTC. The V call is TRBV4-3, the J call TRBJ2-7, with D possibly being TRBD1 (6 bases). The germline V gene encodes CDR1 LGHNA and CDR2 YSLEER. The CDR3 is 15 amino acids. V lost 3 bases to trimming and J lost 3 bases, with 15 bases between them.

This clone has just one count. This chain joins TRBV7-2 and TRBJ2-1, with TRBD2 identical over 9 bases. Germline V gene sequence: CDR1 SGHTA, CDR2 FQGNSA. J was trimmed by 5 bases and V by 0 bases; bases with no gene match: 11. CDR3 length: 18 amino acids. The CDR3 bases are TGTGCCAGCAGCTTAGCGTTATTGACTAGCGGCACCGACAATGAGCAGTTCTTC. Protein sequence: CASSLALLTSGTDNEQFF.

The chain is built from TRBV30 and TRBJ2-5; possibly TRBD2 for D (6 bases). Looked up from germline, CDR1 is GTSNPN and CDR2 is SVGIG (reference sequence). Trimming stripped 1 base from V and 5 bases from J, with 17 bases between. CDR3 length: 15 amino acids. CDR3 region: CAWSEGLPFGETQYF. Written as DNA, the CDR3 is TGTGCCTGGAGTGAGGGACTTCCCTTCGGCGAGACCCAGTACTTC.

The rearrangement uses TRBV7-2 and TRBJ2-1; either TRBD1 or TRBD2 may fit D (6 bases each). V was cut by 8 bases and J by 2 bases, with 16 bases left in between. CDR3 length: 15 amino acids. CDR1 is SGHTA, CDR2 FQGNSA, per germline. The CDR3 DNA sequence: TGTGCCAGCTTCTTAGGGGGGAAAGCCTACAATGAGCAGTTCTTC. This sequence encodes CASFLGGKAYNEQFF.

Details on this clone: Other nucleotide sequences from this sample produce the same CDR3. The rearrangement uses TRBV7-3 and TRBJ2-3; maybe TRBD1 (6 bases). The V and J ends lost 3 bases and 3 bases respectively, with 7 bases between them. CDR3 length: 13 amino acids. Germline loops: CDR1 SGHTA, CDR2 FQGTGA. The CDR3 nucleotides are TGTGCCAGCAGCTTCAGGGGTACAGATACGCAGTATTTT. As protein: CASSFRGTDTQYF.

The chain joins TRBV25-1 to TRBJ2-1; TRBD2 agrees at 9 bases. Germline trimming cut 9 bases from V and 2 bases from J; bases unmatched to any gene: 5. Looked up from germline, CDR1 is MGHDK and CDR2 is SYGVNS. This CDR3 has 14 amino acids. The CDR3 region is CASTLAGTYNEQFF. The DNA of the CDR3 is TGTGCCAGTACCCTAGCGGGAACCTACAATGAGCAGTTCTTC.

J is TRBJ1-1 and V is TRBV5-1; 12 bases are a match to TRBD1. Trimming cost V 4 bases and J 8 bases; bases outside gene matches: 9. The CDR3 consists of 15 residues. Germline CDR1 and CDR2: SGHRS and YFSETQ. For the CDR3, the DNA is TGCGCCAGCAGCCTCTCGGGACAGGGGGCAGGAGAAGCTTTCTTT. This encodes CASSLSGQGAGEAFF.

The rearrangement joins TRBV5-1 to TRBJ2-5; TRBD2 agrees at 11 bases. V shed 4 bases and J 2 bases; nucleotides not matched to a gene: 7. The V gene's germline CDR1 is SGHRS and CDR2 YFSETQ. The length of the CDR3 is 16 residues. The CDR3 loop is CASSPLAGGLQETQYF. The CDR3 DNA follows: TGCGCCAGCAGCCCTTTAGCGGGAGGGTTACAAGAGACCCAGTACTTC.

The chain links TRBV18 to TRBJ2-1, with 8 bases identical to TRBD1. V trimming: 4 bases; J trimming: 5 bases; junction bases outside the gene matches: 4. This CDR3 has 14 amino acids. Germline V lookup: CDR1 KGHSH, CDR2 LQKENI. For the CDR3, the DNA is TGTGCCAGCTCACAAGACAGGGGAGACAATGAGCAGTTCTTC. This sequence encodes CASSQDRGDNEQFF.

The genes are TRBV7-3 and TRBJ2-5, with 9 bases fitting TRBD1. The CDR3 contains 15 residues. Germline V CDR1 and CDR2: SGHTA, FQGTGA. With 4 bases clipped from V and 5 bases from J, the junction kept 8 bases outside the gene matches. The DNA for the CDR3 is TGTGCCAGCAGCTCAACAGGGGGCGTCGGGGAGACCCAGTACTTC. This translates into CASSSTGGVGETQYF.

V gene TRBV7-2 combines with J gene TRBJ1-6; 8 nucleotides agree with TRBD1. The trim removed 1 base at V and 9 bases at J, leaving 2 bases unmatched. Germline assignment: CDR1 SGHTA and CDR2 FQGNSA. CDR3 size: 14 residues. The chain's CDR3 is CASSLVQGGSPLHF. The CDR3 region has the DNA TGTGCCAGCAGCTTAGTACAGGGGGGTTCACCCCTCCACTTT.

The chain combines TRBV5-1 with TRBJ2-3; 9 bases are shared with TRBD1. The germline V gene encodes CDR1 SGHRS and CDR2 YFSETQ. This CDR3 is 15 amino acids long. After removal of 4 bases from V and 3 bases from J, the junction contained 6 bases not matched to a gene. CDR3 region: CASSIGQGWTDTQYF. The CDR3 coding sequence is TGCGCCAGCAGCATAGGACAGGGGTGGACAGATACGCAGTATTTT.

V and J are TRBV7-2 and TRBJ1-2; tentative D call: TRBD1 (5 bases). CDR3 size: 13 residues. The germline V and J ends were trimmed by 5 bases and 4 bases, with 11 bases remaining between them. Germline values: CDR1 SGHTA, CDR2 FQGNSA. DNA of the CDR3: TGTGCCAGCAGCCAGGGACGAGGCTATGGCTACACCTTC. As protein: CASSQGRGYGYTF.

V and J are TRBV5-1 and TRBJ2-1, with 9 bases aligning to TRBD1. Trimming cost V 4 bases and J 6 bases; bases outside gene matches: 11. The germline V gene has CDR1 SGHRS and CDR2 YFSETQ. The CDR3 spans 16 residues. CDR3 sequence: CASSPPGQGYSNEQFF. In DNA, the CDR3 is TGCGCCAGCAGCCCCCCGGGACAGGGATACTCCAATGAGCAGTTCTTC.

The rearrangement links TRBV30 to TRBJ2-7; D is perhaps TRBD2 (6 bases). Trimming cost V 2 bases and J 7 bases, with 12 bases left between them. The CDR3 is 12 residues long. The germline CDR1 and CDR2 sequences are GTSNPN and SVGIG (reference sequence). The CDR3 nucleotides read TGTGCCTGGAGTAGGGACTTAGGGGAGCAGTACTTC. It yields the protein CAWSRDLGEQYF.

The V and J genes are TRBV25-1 and TRBJ2-1, with D perhaps matching TRBD2 (5 bases). Looked up from germline, CDR1 is MGHDK and CDR2 is SYGVNS. Trimming shortened V by 3 bases and J by 7 bases, and 16 bases separated the two germline ends. This CDR3 spans 15 amino acids. CDR3 nucleotide sequence: TGTGCCAGCAGTGAGGCTGGACTCCGGACGAATGAGCAGTTCTTC. It encodes CASSEAGLRTNEQFF.

The V and J genes are TRBV7-7 and TRBJ2-5; tentative D call: TRBD2 (5 bases). With 2 bases removed from V and 5 bases from J, the gap between germline ends came to 9 bases. The germline CDR1 and CDR2 sequences are SSHAT and FNYEAQ (reference sequence). CDR3 size: 13 residues. DNA for the CDR3: TGTGCCAGCAGCTTAATGGGCGGGGAGACCCAGTACTTC. Protein sequence: CASSLMGGETQYF.

The chain employs TRBV6-1 and TRBJ1-5; D gene uncertain. Germline V gene data show CDR1 as MNHNS and CDR2 as SASEGT. The CDR3 extends over 12 amino acids. Trimming left V 5 bases short and J 0 bases short, with 2 bases between. CDR3 protein: CASSNSNQPQHF. CDR3 DNA sequence: TGTGCCAGCAGTAATAGCAATCAGCCCCAGCATTTT.

The chain joins TRBV28 to TRBJ1-2; 7 positions match TRBD1. The CDR3 spans 15 residues. J gave up 4 bases and V 3 bases, and 8 bases lay outside the gene matches. Germline V lookup: CDR1 MDHEN, CDR2 SYDVKM. The CDR3: CASSFYLGGTYGYTF. DNA for the CDR3: TGTGCCAGCAGTTTTTATCTAGGGGGCACCTATGGCTACACCTTC.

There are a few counts of this clone. The V and J genes are TRBV30 and TRBJ1-5, with 8 bases lining up with TRBD1. V lost 5 bases, J lost 6 bases, and 6 bases stayed unmatched. Per germline, CDR1 GTSNPN and CDR2 SVGIG (reference sequence). The CDR3 contains 13 residues. The CDR3 sequence is CAWGQGGFQPQHF. CDR3 nucleotide sequence: TGTGCCTGGGGACAGGGAGGCTTTCAGCCCCAGCATTTT.